This is a list of T cell receptor beta chains from one sample in a study of early T cells in non-severe SARS-CoV-2 infection. TCRdb redid the calling of the 5' RACE reads with MiXCR, one entry per CDR3 protein. The sample has fewer than 80,000 distinct CDR3 sequences; around 13% are singletons. The sequenced material came from whole blood. Receptors were obtained from an adult who was a healthcare worker with PCR-confirmed SARS-CoV-2 infection or an uninfected control (not recorded which). Both conserved end residues are part of each CDR3. A D gene is named only where the DNA matches it firmly. Clone sizes are given selectively: once, few, many, or a class where the clone is expanded.

d_call	v_call	j_call	clone_size	cdr3_aa	cdr3_nt
NA	TRBV4-1	TRBJ2-2	many	CASSQWQGNTGELFF	TGCGCCAGCAGCCAATGGCAGGGTAACACCGGGGAGCTGTTTTTT
NA	TRBV18	TRBJ2-3	many	CASSPPGAVRTDTQYF	TGTGCCAGCTCACCACCAGGGGCAGTTCGCACAGATACGCAGTATTTT
NA	TRBV12-3/TRBV12-4	TRBJ2-5	few	CASSLVPAIQETQYF	TGTGCCAGCAGTTTAGTTCCAGCAATCCAAGAGACCCAGTACTTC
TRBD2	TRBV9	TRBJ2-5	many	CASSGAGVAGETQYF	TGTGCCAGCAGCGGAGCAGGAGTAGCGGGAGAGACCCAGTACTTC
NA	TRBV29-1	TRBJ2-1	few	CSVSPQTTDEQFF	TGCAGCGTCTCTCCTCAGACGACTGATGAGCAGTTCTTC
TRBD2	TRBV9	TRBJ2-5	few	CASSVALGLAGQETQYF	TGTGCCAGCAGCGTAGCCCTCGGACTAGCGGGCCAAGAGACCCAGTACTTC
TRBD2	TRBV25-1	TRBJ2-1	NA	CASSELQLAGAKQFF	TGTGCCAGCAGTGAATTACAACTAGCGGGAGCTAAGCAGTTCTTC
NA	TRBV4-2	TRBJ2-2	many	CASSQITNTGELFF	TGTGCCAGCAGCCAAATCACTAACACCGGGGAGCTGTTTTTT
NA	TRBV7-8	TRBJ2-3	NA	CASSSGTGAKGQYF	TGTGCCAGCAGCAGCGGGACGGGGGCGAAAGGGCAGTATTTT
NA	TRBV4-2	TRBJ2-7	many	CASSQARLSYEQYF	TGTGCCAGCAGCCAAGCCCGCCTCTCCTACGAGCAGTACTTC
NA	TRBV12-3/TRBV12-4	TRBJ1-5	few	CASSFSAGRQPQHF	TGTGCCAGCAGTTTCTCGGCGGGGCGGCAGCCCCAGCATTTT
NA	TRBV7-3	TRBJ2-3	many	CASAKGGSMDTQYF	TGTGCCAGCGCTAAAGGGGGGAGTATGGATACGCAGTATTTT
NA	TRBV9	TRBJ2-1	NA	CASSVPGREQFF	TGTGCCAGCAGCGTCCCAGGGCGTGAGCAGTTCTTC
NA	TRBV12-3/TRBV12-4	TRBJ2-6	NA	CASRRFSGANVLTF	TGTGCCAGCAGACGGTTCTCTGGGGCCAACGTCCTGACTTTC
TRBD2	TRBV5-1	TRBJ2-7	many	CASSREREAYEQYF	TGCGCCAGCAGCCGGGAGCGGGAAGCCTACGAGCAGTACTTC
NA	TRBV11-2	TRBJ2-2	few	CASRLQENTGELFF	TGTGCCAGCAGGTTACAAGAGAACACCGGGGAGCTGTTTTTT
TRBD2	TRBV5-1	TRBJ2-1	NA	CASSIGTSRDEQFF	TGCGCCAGCAGCATAGGGACTAGCCGGGATGAGCAGTTCTTC
NA	TRBV18	TRBJ2-3	many	CASSPTAPSHLRDTQYF	TGTGCCAGCTCACCGACGGCGCCTTCTCACCTTCGGGATACGCAGTATTTT
NA	TRBV7-2	TRBJ2-6	many	CASSSWGGSGANVLTF	TGTGCCAGCAGCTCCTGGGGCGGCTCTGGGGCCAACGTCCTGACTTTC
NA	TRBV18	TRBJ1-1	many	CASSPRQGTNTEAFF	TGTGCCAGCTCACCACGCCAGGGGACGAACACTGAAGCTTTCTTT
NA	TRBV12-3/TRBV12-4	TRBJ1-3	many	CASSSGFAGNTIYF	TGTGCCAGCAGTTCTGGGTTTGCAGGAAACACCATATATTTT
NA	TRBV11-2	TRBJ1-5	many	CASSLAPGLNQPQHF	TGTGCCAGCAGCTTAGCCCCGGGCTTAAATCAGCCCCAGCATTTT
NA	TRBV18	TRBJ2-3	NA	CASSPRRVPDTQYF	TGTGCCAGCTCACCACGGAGGGTTCCAGATACGCAGTATTTT
NA	TRBV4-3	TRBJ2-1	many	CASSQVPYNEQFF	TGCGCCAGCAGCCAAGTTCCTTACAATGAGCAGTTCTTC
TRBD2	TRBV18	TRBJ2-3	many	CASSPAGVRDTQYF	TGTGCCAGCTCACCAGCGGGGGTTCGAGATACGCAGTATTTT
TRBD1	TRBV24-1	TRBJ2-1	NA	CATSAFGTGSSSYNEQFF	TGTGCCACCAGTGCCTTTGGGACAGGAAGTAGCTCCTACAATGAGCAGTTCTTC
TRBD1	TRBV24-1	TRBJ2-3	many	CATSDPMTGTGTDTQYF	TGTGCCACCAGTGATCCGATGACAGGGACGGGCACAGATACGCAGTATTTT
NA	TRBV28	TRBJ2-1	many	CASSLADSYNEQFF	TGTGCCAGCAGTTTGGCGGACAGCTACAATGAGCAGTTCTTC
NA	TRBV2	TRBJ1-2	NA	CASSEALQNYGYTF	TGTGCCAGCAGTGAAGCGTTACAGAACTATGGCTACACCTTC
TRBD2	TRBV29-1	TRBJ2-1	many	CSVTGLPTSGAYNEQFF	TGCAGCGTTACAGGCTTACCGACTAGCGGGGCCTACAATGAGCAGTTCTTC
TRBD1	TRBV11-2	TRBJ2-7	few	CASSWRTGDAYEQYF	TGTGCCAGCAGCTGGAGAACAGGGGACGCCTACGAGCAGTACTTC
NA	TRBV24-1	TRBJ2-7	many	CDFPVPSYEQYF	TGTGATTTTCCAGTTCCCTCCTACGAGCAGTACTTC
TRBD2	TRBV6-5	TRBJ2-2	few	CASRPSGVTGELFF	TGTGCCAGCAGACCTAGCGGGGTCACCGGGGAGCTGTTTTTT
NA	TRBV7-9	TRBJ2-7	NA	CASSLWGNEQYF	TGTGCCAGCAGCTTATGGGGGAACGAGCAGTACTTC
NA	TRBV7-2	TRBJ1-4	many	CASSARVSGIGNEKLFF	TGTGCCAGCAGCGCCAGGGTTTCCGGTATAGGGAATGAAAAACTGTTTTTT
NA	TRBV20-1	TRBJ2-7	few	CSAMLLALSSYEQYF	TGCAGTGCTATGTTACTCGCCCTTTCATCCTACGAGCAGTACTTC
NA	TRBV27	TRBJ2-7	NA	CASSPTHPQDLHYEQYF	TGTGCCAGCAGTCCGACGCATCCACAGGACCTTCACTACGAGCAGTACTTC
TRBD1	TRBV24-1	TRBJ2-1	many	CATSDPGTGGNNEQFF	TGTGCCACCAGTGATCCCGGGACAGGGGGGAACAATGAGCAGTTCTTC
NA	TRBV7-2	TRBJ1-6	NA	CASSLYDRFPYNSPLHF	TGTGCCAGCAGCTTATACGACAGGTTCCCCTATAATTCACCCCTCCACTTT
NA	TRBV15	TRBJ2-7	NA	CATSREGGYEQYF	TGTGCCACCAGCAGAGAAGGGGGCTACGAGCAGTACTTC
TRBD1	TRBV19	TRBJ2-4	many	CASSTGTGGPLDIQYF	TGTGCCAGTAGTACCGGGACAGGGGGTCCGCTAGACATTCAGTACTTC
NA	TRBV6-2/TRBV6-3	TRBJ1-5	many	CASSYQRSSQPQHF	TGTGCCAGCAGTTACCAAAGGTCCTCCCAGCCCCAGCATTTT
NA	TRBV7-9	TRBJ2-7	many	CASSFSSQPYEQYF	TGTGCCAGCAGCTTCTCCTCCCAACCCTACGAGCAGTACTTC
TRBD1	TRBV7-2	TRBJ2-1	NA	CASSRDRVSEQFF	TGTGCCAGCAGCAGGGACAGGGTTAGTGAGCAGTTCTTC
NA	TRBV30	TRBJ1-6	NA	CAWRGNSPLHF	TGTGCCTGGAGAGGGAATTCACCCCTCCACTTT
NA	TRBV6-2/TRBV6-3	TRBJ1-1	many	CASRIGREGRNTEAFF	TGTGCCAGCAGGATTGGTAGGGAAGGGAGGAACACTGAAGCTTTCTTT
NA	TRBV5-1	TRBJ2-1	NA	CASSLLTYNEQFF	TGCGCCAGCAGCTTGCTTACCTACAATGAGCAGTTCTTC
NA	TRBV2	TRBJ2-7	few	CASDETGFGQYF	TGTGCCAGCGACGAGACAGGATTCGGGCAGTACTTC
TRBD2	TRBV6-2/TRBV6-3	TRBJ2-7	many	CASRGGSSEQYF	TGTGCCAGCAGGGGGGGGAGTTCGGAGCAGTACTTC
NA	TRBV18	TRBJ2-3	few	CASSPPGRDRTDTQYF	TGTGCCAGCTCACCACCAGGTCGGGACCGCACAGATACGCAGTATTTT
NA	TRBV12-2	TRBJ2-1	few	CASPARLARYNEQFF	TGTGCAAGTCCCGCCCGACTAGCGAGATACAATGAGCAGTTCTTC
NA	TRBV5-1	TRBJ2-5	NA	CASSLMGFQETQYF	TGCGCCAGCAGCTTGATGGGATTCCAAGAGACCCAGTACTTC
NA	TRBV29-1	TRBJ2-1	NA	CSVESRTKYNEQFF	TGCAGCGTTGAGAGCAGAACTAAATACAATGAGCAGTTCTTC
NA	TRBV6-6	TRBJ1-3	many	CASSYRDGSGNTIYF	TGTGCCAGCAGTTACAGGGACGGCTCTGGAAACACCATATATTTT
NA	TRBV6-6	TRBJ1-5	many	CASSYPLQERSQPQHF	TGTGCCAGCAGTTACCCCCTGCAGGAGCGCAGTCAGCCCCAGCATTTT
NA	TRBV5-1	TRBJ2-1	few	CASSLSPGGNEQFF	TGCGCCAGCAGCTTGTCCCCTGGGGGAAATGAGCAGTTCTTC
NA	TRBV20-1	TRBJ2-3	NA	CSASGGAQVDTQYF	TGCAGTGCTAGTGGGGGGGCGCAGGTGGATACGCAGTATTTT
NA	TRBV3-1	TRBJ1-1	NA	CASVGGANTEAFF	TGTGCCAGCGTCGGGGGCGCGAACACTGAAGCTTTCTTT
NA	TRBV7-3	TRBJ2-1	many	CASSFAKGEQFF	TGTGCCAGCAGCTTCGCTAAGGGTGAGCAGTTCTTC